The text below deals with one TCR beta chain. What it recognizes is unknown. These data are taken from a study of Ad26.COV2.S vaccination and SARS-CoV-2 variants. Across the study: Within the COV1001 Ad26.COV2.S trial arm, the donor was enrolled.

Treatment noted: roughly 19 received Ad26.COV2.S at low or high dose, single or two shots; about 5 received placebo; per-sample allocation not given. Repertoires come from day 63 after the first vaccine or placebo injection. The protocol was immunoSEQ multiplex PCR, while the TCRdb copy is restricted to in-frame clones and leaves out a portion. The repertoire holds 410,000 or so clones, with around 93% as singletons. This CDR3 contains 14 residues. Per germline, CDR1 MNHEY and CDR2 SVGAGI. V lost 5 bases, J lost 5 bases, and 3 bases stayed unmatched. General observations from the study: The authors reported substantial breadth in spike-specific CD8+ and CD4+ T cell responses after vaccination. For non-spike TCRs, breadth in vaccine recipients resembled that in placebo recipients.

This TCR was recovered from a person aged 18-65 years who received the Ad26.COV2.S COVID-19 vaccine or a placebo. The V and J genes are TRBV6-5 and TRBJ1-5; 10 bases are shared with TRBD1. The input for sequencing was peripheral blood, taken in a trial of Ad26.COV2.S vaccine versus placebo. CDR3 nucleotides: TGTGCCAGCAGTCGGACAGGGGGGGATCAGCCCCAGCATTTT. It specifies CASSRTGGDQPQHF.